This record looks at one TCR beta chain sequence and its context. No cell sorting was done before RNA was extracted from the tissue. Distant lung tissue was collected more than 3 cm away from the tumor edge. A modified ARM-PCR protocol with three rounds of nested PCR amplified TCRbeta. Via MiXCR, TCRdb re-called the multiplex PCR reads, giving one row per CDR3 protein. There are 47,000 or so distinct CDR3 sequences in the sample; around 64% occur only once, and 30% lies in the top ten. The data were obtained in a study of tumor and adjacent non-tumor tissue in lung cancer. As for the study in general: Patients comprised some eleven adenocarcinoma, a couple of squamous cell carcinoma and 1 small cell lung cancer. Aged about 30 to 76 years, patients included roughly 10 men and about five women with stage I to III disease.

The ends were cut back, 5 bases at V and 7 bases at J, with 16 bases in the middle. CDR1 SGHAT and CDR2 FQDESV come from the germline V gene (reference sequence). The CDR3 runs 14 residues. The chain employs TRBV11-1 and TRBJ2-3; D may be TRBD2 (6 bases). Specimen: distant non-tumor lung tissue. This TCR came from a woman between 70 and 85 years old with non-small cell lung cancer. CDR3 DNA sequence: TGTGCCAGCAGCCTGGATAGGGAGGCATATACGCAGTATTTT. It encodes CASSLDREAYTQYF.